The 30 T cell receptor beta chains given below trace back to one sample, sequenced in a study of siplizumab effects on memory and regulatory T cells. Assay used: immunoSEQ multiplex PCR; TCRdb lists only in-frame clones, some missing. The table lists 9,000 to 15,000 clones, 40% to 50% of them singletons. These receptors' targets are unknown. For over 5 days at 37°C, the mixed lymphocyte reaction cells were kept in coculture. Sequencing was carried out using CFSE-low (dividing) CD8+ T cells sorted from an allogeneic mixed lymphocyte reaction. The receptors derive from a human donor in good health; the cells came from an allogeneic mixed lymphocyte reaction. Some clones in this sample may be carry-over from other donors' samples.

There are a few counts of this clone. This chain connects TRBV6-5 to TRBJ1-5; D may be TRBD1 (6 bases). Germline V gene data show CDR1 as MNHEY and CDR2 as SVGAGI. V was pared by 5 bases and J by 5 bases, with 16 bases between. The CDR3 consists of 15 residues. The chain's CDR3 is CASSRTTGRDQPQHF. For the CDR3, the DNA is TGTGCCAGCAGTCGTACGACAGGTAGGGATCAGCCCCAGCATTTT.

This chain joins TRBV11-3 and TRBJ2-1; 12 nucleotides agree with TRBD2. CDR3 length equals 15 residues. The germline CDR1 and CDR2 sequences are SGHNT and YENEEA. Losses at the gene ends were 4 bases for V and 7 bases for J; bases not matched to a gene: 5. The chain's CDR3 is CASSYLAGGPNEQFF. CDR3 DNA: TGTGCCAGCAGCTACCTAGCGGGGGGGCCGAATGAGCAGTTCTTC.

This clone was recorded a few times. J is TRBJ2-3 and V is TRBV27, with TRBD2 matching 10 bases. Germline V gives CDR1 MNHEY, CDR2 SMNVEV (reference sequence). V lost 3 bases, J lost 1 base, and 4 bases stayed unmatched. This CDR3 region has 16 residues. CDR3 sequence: CASSFLLAGGTDTQYF. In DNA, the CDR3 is TGTGCCAGCAGTTTCTTGCTAGCGGGGGGCACAGATACGCAGTATTTT.

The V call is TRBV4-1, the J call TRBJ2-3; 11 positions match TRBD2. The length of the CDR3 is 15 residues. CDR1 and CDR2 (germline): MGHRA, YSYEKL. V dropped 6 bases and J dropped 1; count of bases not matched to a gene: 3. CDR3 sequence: CASSTTSGGTDTQYF. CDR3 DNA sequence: TGCGCCAGCAGTACGACTAGCGGGGGCACAGATACGCAGTATTTT.

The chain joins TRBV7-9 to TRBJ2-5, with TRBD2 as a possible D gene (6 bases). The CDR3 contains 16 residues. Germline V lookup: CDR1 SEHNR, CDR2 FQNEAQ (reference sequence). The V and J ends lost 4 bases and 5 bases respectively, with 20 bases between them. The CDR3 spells CASSWAAREVTETQYF. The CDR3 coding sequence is TGTGCCAGCAGCTGGGCGGCGAGGGAGGTTACTGAGACCCAGTACTTC.

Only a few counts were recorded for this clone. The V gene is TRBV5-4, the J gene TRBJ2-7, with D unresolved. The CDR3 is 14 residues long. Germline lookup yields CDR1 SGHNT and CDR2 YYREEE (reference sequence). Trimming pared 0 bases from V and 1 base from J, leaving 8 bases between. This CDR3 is CASSLDYGSYEQYF. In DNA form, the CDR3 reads TGTGCCAGCAGCTTGGACTACGGTTCCTACGAGCAGTACTTC.

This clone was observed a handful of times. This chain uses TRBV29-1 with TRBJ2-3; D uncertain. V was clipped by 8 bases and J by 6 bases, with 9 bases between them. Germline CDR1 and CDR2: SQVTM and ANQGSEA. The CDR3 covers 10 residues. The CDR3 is CSTWADTQYF. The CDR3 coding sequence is TGCAGCACCTGGGCGGATACGCAGTATTTT.

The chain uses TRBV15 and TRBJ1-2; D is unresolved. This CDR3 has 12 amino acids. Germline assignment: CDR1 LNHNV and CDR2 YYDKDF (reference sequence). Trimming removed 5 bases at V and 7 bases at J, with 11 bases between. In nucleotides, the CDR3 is TGTGCCACCAGCGGGAGTCCAGCTGGCTACACCTTC. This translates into CATSGSPAGYTF. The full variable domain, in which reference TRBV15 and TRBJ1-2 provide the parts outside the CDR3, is DAMVIQNPRYQVTQFGKPVTLSCSQTLNHNVMYWYQQKSSQAPKLLFHYYDKDFNNEADTPDNFQSRRPNTSFCFLDIRSPGLGDTAMYLCATSGSPAGYTFGSGTRLTVV.

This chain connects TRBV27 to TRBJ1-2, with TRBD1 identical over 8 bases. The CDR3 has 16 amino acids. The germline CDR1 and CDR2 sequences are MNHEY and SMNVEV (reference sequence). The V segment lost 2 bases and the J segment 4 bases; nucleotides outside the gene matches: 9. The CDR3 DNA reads TGTGCCAGCAGTTTAAAACGGACAGGGTTTGCCTATGGCTACACCTTC. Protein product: CASSLKRTGFAYGYTF.

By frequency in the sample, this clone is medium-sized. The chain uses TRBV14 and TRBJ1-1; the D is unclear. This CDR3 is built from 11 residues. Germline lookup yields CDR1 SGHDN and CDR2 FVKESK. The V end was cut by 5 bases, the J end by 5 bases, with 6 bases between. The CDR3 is CASSLGTEAFF. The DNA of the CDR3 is TGTGCCAGCAGCTTAGGGACTGAAGCTTTCTTT.

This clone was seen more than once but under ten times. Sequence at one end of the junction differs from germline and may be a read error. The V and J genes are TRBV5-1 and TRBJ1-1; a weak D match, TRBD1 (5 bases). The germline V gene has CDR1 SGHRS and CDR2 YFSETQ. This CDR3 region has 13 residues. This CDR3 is CATSRGGVTEAFF. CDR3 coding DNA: TGCGCCACCAGCCGGGGGGGAGTCACTGAAGCTTTCTTT.

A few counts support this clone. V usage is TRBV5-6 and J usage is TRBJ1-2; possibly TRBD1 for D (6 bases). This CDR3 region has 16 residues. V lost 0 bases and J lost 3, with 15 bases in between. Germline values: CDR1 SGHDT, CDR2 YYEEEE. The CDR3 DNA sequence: TGTGCCAGCAGCTTGGCCGGCGGGGGCCAGCACTATGGCTACACCTTC. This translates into CASSLAGGGQHYGYTF.

The chain's CDR3 is CASSPSGPTYTQYF. DNA of the CDR3: TGTGCCAGCAGTCCGTCGGGCCCCACGTATACGCAGTATTTT. V is TRBV27 and J is TRBJ2-3; D unclear. The CDR3 has 14 amino acids. Germline V gives CDR1 MNHEY, CDR2 SMNVEV (reference sequence). V was clipped by 5 bases and J by 7 bases, with 16 bases between them.

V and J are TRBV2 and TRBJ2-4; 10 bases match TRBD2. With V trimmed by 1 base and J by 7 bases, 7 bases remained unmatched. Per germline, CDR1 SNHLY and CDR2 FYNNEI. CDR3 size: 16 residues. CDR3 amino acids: CASSEGASGRTNIQYF. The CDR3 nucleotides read TGTGCCAGCAGTGAAGGGGCTAGCGGGAGAACCAACATTCAGTACTTC.

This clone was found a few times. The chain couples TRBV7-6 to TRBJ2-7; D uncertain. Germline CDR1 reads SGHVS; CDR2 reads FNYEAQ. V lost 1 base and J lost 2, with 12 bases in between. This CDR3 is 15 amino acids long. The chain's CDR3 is CASSLGSPRTYEQYF. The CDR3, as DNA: TGTGCCAGCAGCTTAGGCAGTCCCCGCACCTACGAGCAGTACTTC.

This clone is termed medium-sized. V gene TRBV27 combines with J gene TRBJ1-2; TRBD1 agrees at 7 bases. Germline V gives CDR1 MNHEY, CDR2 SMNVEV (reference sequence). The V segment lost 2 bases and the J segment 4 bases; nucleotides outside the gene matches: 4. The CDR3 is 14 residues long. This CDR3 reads CASSLRQGGYGYTF. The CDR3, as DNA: TGTGCCAGCAGTTTAAGACAGGGAGGCTATGGCTACACCTTC.

CDR3 residues: CASSLFASATGETQYF. The CDR3 coding sequence is TGTGCCAGCAGCTTATTTGCATCCGCCACCGGGGAGACCCAGTACTTC. The J gene is TRBJ2-5, the V gene TRBV9, with unresolved D. Trimming shortened V by 4 bases and J by 5 bases, and 21 bases separated the two germline ends. This CDR3 contains 16 residues. Germline CDR1 and CDR2: SGDLS and YYNGEE.

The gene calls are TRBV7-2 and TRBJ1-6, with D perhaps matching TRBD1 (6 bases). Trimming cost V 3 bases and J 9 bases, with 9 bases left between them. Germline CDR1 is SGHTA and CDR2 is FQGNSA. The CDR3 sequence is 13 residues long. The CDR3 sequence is CASSFGGGSPLHF. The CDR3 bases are TGTGCCAGCAGCTTTGGGGGCGGTTCACCCCTCCACTTT. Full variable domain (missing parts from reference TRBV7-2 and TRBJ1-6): GAGVSQSPSNKVTEKGKDVELRCDPISGHTALYWYRQSLGQGLEFLIYFQGNSAPDKSGLPSDRFSAERTGGSVSTLTIQRTQQEDSAVYLCASSFGGGSPLHFGNGTRLTVT.

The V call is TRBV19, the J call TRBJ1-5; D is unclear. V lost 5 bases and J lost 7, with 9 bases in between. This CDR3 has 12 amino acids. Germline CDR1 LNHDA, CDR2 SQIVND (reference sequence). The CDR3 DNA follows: TGTGCCAGTAGTCTCCTGCAACAGCCCCAGCATTTT. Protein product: CASSLLQQPQHF. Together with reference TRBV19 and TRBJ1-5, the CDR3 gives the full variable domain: DGGITQSPKYLFRKEGQNVTLSCEQNLNHDAMYWYRQDPGQGLRLIYYSQIVNDFQKGDIAEGYSVSREKKESFPLTVTSAQKNPTAFYLCASSLLQQPQHFGDGTRLSIL.

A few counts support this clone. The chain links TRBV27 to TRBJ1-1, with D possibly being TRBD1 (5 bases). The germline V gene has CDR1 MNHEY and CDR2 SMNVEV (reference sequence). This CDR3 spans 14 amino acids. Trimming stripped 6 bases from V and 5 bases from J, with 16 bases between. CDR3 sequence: CASSPAGGGTEAFF. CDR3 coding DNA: TGTGCCAGCAGCCCCGCGGGGGGAGGGACTGAAGCTTTCTTT.

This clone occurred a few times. The CDR3 nucleotides read TGTGCCAGCAACATAGTCCCAGGGTACTACGAGCAGTACTTC. Translated, it gives CASNIVPGYYEQYF. The V gene is TRBV6-6, the J gene TRBJ2-7, with a weak D call TRBD1 (5 bases). The germline V gene has CDR1 MNHNY and CDR2 SVGAGI (reference sequence). The CDR3 length is 14 residues. With 7 bases removed from V and 3 bases from J, the gap between germline ends came to 16 bases.

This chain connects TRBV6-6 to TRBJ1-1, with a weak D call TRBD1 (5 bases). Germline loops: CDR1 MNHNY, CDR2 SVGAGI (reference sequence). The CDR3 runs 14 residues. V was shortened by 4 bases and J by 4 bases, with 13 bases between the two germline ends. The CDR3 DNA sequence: TGTGCCAGCAGTTCCGTCAGGGAGGGCACTGAAGCTTTCTTT. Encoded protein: CASSSVREGTEAFF.

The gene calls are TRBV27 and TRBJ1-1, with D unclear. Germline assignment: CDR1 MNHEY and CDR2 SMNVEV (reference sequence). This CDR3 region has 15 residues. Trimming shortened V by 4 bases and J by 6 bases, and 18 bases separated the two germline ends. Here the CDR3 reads CASSYVWPSGSEAFF. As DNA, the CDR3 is TGTGCCAGCAGTTATGTGTGGCCTTCAGGCTCTGAAGCTTTCTTT.

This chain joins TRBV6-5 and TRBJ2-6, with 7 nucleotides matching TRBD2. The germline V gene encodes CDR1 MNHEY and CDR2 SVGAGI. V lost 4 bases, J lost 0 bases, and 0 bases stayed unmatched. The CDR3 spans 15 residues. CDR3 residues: CASSWEGSGANVLTF. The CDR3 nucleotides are TGTGCCAGCAGTTGGGAGGGCTCTGGGGCCAACGTCCTGACTTTC.

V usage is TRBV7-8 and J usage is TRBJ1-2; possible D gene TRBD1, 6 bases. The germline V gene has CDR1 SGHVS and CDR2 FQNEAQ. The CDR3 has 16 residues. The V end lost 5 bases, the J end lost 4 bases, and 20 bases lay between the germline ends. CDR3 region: CASSPPVGGWGYGYTF. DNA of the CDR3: TGTGCCAGCAGCCCCCCGGTGGGGGGCTGGGGCTATGGCTACACCTTC.

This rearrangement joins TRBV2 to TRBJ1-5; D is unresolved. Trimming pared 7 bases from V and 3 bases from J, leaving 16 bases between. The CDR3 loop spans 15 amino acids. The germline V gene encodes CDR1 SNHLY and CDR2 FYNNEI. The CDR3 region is CASTLDKASNQPQHF. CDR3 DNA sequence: TGTGCCAGCACCCTTGACAAGGCTTCCAATCAGCCCCAGCATTTT.

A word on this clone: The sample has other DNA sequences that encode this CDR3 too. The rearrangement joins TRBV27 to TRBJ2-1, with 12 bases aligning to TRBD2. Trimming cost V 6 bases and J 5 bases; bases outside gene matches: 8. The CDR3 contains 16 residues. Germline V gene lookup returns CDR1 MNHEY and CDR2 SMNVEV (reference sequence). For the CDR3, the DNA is TGTGCCAGCAGAATACTAGCGGGAGGATACAACAATGAGCAGTTCTTC. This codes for CASRILAGGYNNEQFF.

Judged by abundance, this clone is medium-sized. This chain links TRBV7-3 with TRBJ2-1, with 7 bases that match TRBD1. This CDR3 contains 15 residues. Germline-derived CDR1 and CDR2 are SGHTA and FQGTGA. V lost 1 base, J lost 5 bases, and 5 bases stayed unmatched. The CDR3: CASSLMGTANNEQFF. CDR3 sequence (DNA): TGTGCCAGCAGCTTAATGGGGACAGCTAACAATGAGCAGTTCTTC.

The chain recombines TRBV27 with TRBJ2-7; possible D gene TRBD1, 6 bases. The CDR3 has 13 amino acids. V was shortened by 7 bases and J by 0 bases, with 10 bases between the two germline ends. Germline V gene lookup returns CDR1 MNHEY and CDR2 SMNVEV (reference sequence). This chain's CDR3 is CASNGGSSYEQYF. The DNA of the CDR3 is TGTGCCAGCAATGGGGGCAGCTCCTACGAGCAGTACTTC.

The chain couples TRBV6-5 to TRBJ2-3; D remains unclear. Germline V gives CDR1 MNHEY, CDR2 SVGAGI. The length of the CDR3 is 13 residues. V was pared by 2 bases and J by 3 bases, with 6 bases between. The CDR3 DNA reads TGTGCCAGCAGTTACAGGGCTACAGATACGCAGTATTTT. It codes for CASSYRATDTQYF.